These T cell receptor beta chains were read from a single sample in a study of T cells after yellow fever vaccination. Each CDR3 protein is one row after TCRdb ran MiXCR on the 5' RACE reads. The repertoire holds 350,000 to 550,000 distinct CDR3 sequences, with roughly 20% as singletons. Material: PBMCs, obtained before the yellow fever booster vaccination. The origin of the receptors is a man aged 18 to 30 who received the YFV17D yellow fever vaccine. The conserved cysteine and the conserved F or W are not part of the CDR3 here.

ASSLDTGPQETQY | 13 | TRBJ2-5 | TRBV5-1
ASSKPGQGARYIQY | 14 | TRBJ2-4 | TRBV6-2/TRBV6-3
ASSSSGTVDIQY | 12 | TRBJ2-4 | TRBV5-6
SVEGLKGGSTDTQY | 14 | TRBJ2-3 | TRBV29-1
AWSVGISYEQY | 11 | TRBJ2-7 | TRBV30
ASSLTSANEKLF | 12 | TRBJ1-4 | TRBV5-1
SVAYGGNIQY | 10 | TRBJ2-4 | TRBV29-1
ASRRTEDGYT | 10 | TRBJ1-2 | TRBV2
ASSLVKSDRYNEQF | 14 | TRBJ2-1 | TRBV13
ASSFGGGQDTQY | 12 | TRBJ2-3 | TRBV5-6
ASSPTQGGFEKLF | 13 | TRBJ1-4 | TRBV7-9
ASSSRGTAGRSYT | 13 | TRBJ1-2 | TRBV6-5
ASSPLAGGLGANVLT | 15 | TRBJ2-6 | TRBV12-3/TRBV12-4
SARRTSGENTGELF | 14 | TRBJ2-2 | TRBV20-1
ASSFLWLSNQPQH | 13 | TRBJ1-5 | TRBV27
ASSQDWSTGPYGYT | 14 | TRBJ1-2 | TRBV4-2